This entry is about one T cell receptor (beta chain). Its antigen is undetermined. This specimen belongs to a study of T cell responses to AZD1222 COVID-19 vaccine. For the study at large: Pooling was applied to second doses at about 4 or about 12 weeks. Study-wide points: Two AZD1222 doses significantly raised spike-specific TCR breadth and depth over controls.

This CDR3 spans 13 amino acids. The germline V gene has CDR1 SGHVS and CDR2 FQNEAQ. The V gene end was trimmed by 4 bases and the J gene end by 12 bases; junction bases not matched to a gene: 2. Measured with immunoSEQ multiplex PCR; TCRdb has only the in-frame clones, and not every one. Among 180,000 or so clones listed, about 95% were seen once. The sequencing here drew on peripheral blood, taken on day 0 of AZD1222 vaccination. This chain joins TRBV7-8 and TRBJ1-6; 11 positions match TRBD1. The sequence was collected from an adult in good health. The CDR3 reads CASSSGQGVPLHF. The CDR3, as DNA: TGTGCCAGCAGCTCGGGACAGGGGGTACCCCTCCACTTT.